This T cell receptor (beta chain) came from a study of regulatory T cells in long-lasting Graves disease. Turning to this clonotype: Its antigen is unknown.

The TCR beta library used iRepertoire HTBI primers with Arm-PCR amplification of CDR3. TCRdb used MiXCR to reprocess the multiplex PCR reads, holding one entry per CDR3 protein. In the table there are fewer than 350,000 distinct CDR3 sequences, over 15% of which are singletons. The time point is: newly diagnosed GD, antithyroid drugs for less than 3 months. TCR sequences were obtained from RNA taken from PBMCs. Study-wide findings and caveats: Graves' patients with persistent disease showed TCR diversity lower than patients newly diagnosed. Because few samples were included, accuracy may have been lower.

The sequencing used peripheral blood mononuclear cells (PBMCs), collected at new diagnosis, from a patient treated with antithyroid drugs. The origin of this receptor is a female donor with Graves disease.

CDR3: CASSFSSKQFF. As DNA, the CDR3 is TGTGCCAGCAGCTTTTCCTCGAAGCAGTTCTTC. V usage is TRBV7-9 and J usage is TRBJ2-1; the D is unclear. The CDR3 runs to 11 residues. Trimming shortened V by 3 bases and J by 11 bases, and 8 bases separated the two germline ends. In germline, CDR1 is SEHNR, CDR2 FQNEAQ (reference sequence).